This TCR beta chain was sequenced for a study of blood T cell repertoires in COVID-19. The wider study: The cDNA or gDNA used as material had been derived from T cells, B-cell-depleted T cells, or PBMCs.

Using immunoSEQ multiplex PCR, the repertoire was profiled, and TCRdb retains in-frame clones only, with some absent. Of about 440,000 clones in the sample, about 90% are singletons; the top ten hold around 0.6%. Those enrolled, adults aged 18 to 89 years, came from about two dozen US areas. Donors were grouped by their self-reported clinical history. Recovered Cohort 3 donors showed two negative PCRs, clearance, or symptom resolution. The receptor was isolated from a man aged 18 to 29 who had recovered from COVID-19. The sequenced material came from PBMCs or T cells enriched from blood (not recorded which).

Written as DNA, the CDR3 is TGTGCCAGCAGTTTATACTCAAAGAACACTGAAGCTTTCTTT. The encoded protein is CASSLYSKNTEAFF. The rearrangement joins TRBV27 to TRBJ1-1; the D is unclear. The CDR3 extends over 14 amino acids. Germline-derived CDR1 and CDR2 are MNHEY and SMNVEV (reference sequence). Trimming took 1 base from V and 1 from J, leaving 7 bases between them.